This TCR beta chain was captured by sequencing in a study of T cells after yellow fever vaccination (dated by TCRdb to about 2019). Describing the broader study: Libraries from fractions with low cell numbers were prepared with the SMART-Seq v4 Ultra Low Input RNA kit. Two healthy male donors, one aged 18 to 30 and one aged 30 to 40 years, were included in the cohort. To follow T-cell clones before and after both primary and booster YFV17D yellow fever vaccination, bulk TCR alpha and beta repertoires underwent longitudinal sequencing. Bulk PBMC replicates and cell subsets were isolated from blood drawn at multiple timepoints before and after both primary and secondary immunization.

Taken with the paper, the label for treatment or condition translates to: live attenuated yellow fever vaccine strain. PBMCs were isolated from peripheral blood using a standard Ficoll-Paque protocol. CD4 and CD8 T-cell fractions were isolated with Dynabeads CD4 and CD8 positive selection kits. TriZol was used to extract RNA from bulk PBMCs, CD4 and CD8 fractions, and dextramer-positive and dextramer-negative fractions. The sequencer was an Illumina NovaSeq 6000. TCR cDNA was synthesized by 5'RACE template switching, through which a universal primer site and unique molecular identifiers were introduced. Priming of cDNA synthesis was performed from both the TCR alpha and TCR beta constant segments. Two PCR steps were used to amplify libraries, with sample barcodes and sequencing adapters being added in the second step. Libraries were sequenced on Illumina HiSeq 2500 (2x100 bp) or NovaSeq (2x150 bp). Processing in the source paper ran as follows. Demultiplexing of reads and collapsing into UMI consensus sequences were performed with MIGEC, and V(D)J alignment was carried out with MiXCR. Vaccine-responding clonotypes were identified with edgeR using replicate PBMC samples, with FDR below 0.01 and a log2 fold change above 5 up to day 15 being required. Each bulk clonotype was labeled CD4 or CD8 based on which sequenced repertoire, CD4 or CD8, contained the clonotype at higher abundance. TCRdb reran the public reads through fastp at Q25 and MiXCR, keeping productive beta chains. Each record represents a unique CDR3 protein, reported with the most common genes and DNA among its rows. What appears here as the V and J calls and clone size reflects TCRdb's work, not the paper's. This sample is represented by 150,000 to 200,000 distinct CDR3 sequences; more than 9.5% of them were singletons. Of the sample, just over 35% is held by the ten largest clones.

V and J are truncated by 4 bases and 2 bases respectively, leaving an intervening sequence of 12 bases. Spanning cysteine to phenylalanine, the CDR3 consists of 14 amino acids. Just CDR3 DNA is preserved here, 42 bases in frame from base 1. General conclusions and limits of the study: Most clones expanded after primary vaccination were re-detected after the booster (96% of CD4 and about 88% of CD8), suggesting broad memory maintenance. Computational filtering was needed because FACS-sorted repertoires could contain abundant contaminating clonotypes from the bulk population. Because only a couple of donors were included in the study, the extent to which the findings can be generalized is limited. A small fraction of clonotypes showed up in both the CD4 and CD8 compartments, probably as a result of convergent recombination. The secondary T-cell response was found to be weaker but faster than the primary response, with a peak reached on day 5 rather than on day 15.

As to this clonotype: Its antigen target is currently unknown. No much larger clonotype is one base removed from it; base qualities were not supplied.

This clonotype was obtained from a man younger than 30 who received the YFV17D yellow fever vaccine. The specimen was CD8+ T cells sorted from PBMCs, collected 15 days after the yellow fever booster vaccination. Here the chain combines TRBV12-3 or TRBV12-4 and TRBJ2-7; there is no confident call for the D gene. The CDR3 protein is CASSSHPSPYEQYF. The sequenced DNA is TGTGCCAGCAGTTCCCATCCCTCTCCCTACGAGCAGTACTTC.